Sequencing of this TCR beta chain was carried out in a study of shared clonotypes between healthy human individuals. At the level of the study: Aged between 18 and 49, the donors were two women and three men.

Study results and limitations: Specimens sampled were limited to blood, with tissue repertoires likely differing.

CDR3 size: 18 residues. Germline trimming cut 3 bases from V and 2 bases from J; bases unmatched to any gene: 16. Germline CDR1 reads SGHTA; CDR2 reads FQGNSA. For sorted subsets, about 0.2 ug DNA per replicate equaled 30,000 or so T cell genomes. The protocol was immunoSEQ multiplex PCR, while the TCRdb copy is restricted to in-frame clones and leaves out a portion. The sample yields a few hundred thousand clones, less than 85% seen once. Concerning this clone: Its target is not known.

This clonotype was obtained from a man aged 30 to 39 in good health. The sequencing sample was made of memory CD4+ T cells sorted from blood. This sample's subset: CD45RA-negative fraction. The V and J genes are TRBV7-2 and TRBJ2-7; 7 bases line up with TRBD1. For the CDR3, the DNA is TGTGCCAGCAGCTTCGCCGGGCTAGGGACAGTCGTAGCCTACGAGCAGTACTTC. Amino acids: CASSFAGLGTVVAYEQYF.